The 5 T cell receptor beta chains below were found in one sample sequenced in a study of type 1 and type 2 diabetes patients. Genomic DNA was the PCR template. The TCR beta CDR3 region was amplified using 30 forward and 13 reverse primers. TCRdb reanalysed the multiplex PCR reads using MiXCR and keeps one entry per CDR3 protein. The table records 250,000 to 300,000 distinct CDR3 sequences, more than 40% of them present only once. Sequencing was performed on peripheral blood mononuclear cells (PBMCs). The source of these receptors is a man between 18 and 29 years old with type 2 diabetes.

A few counts support this clonotype. The gene calls are TRBV9 and TRBJ1-4; 7 bases map to TRBD1. The germline V gene encodes CDR1 SGDLS and CDR2 YYNGEE. V was pared by 3 bases and J by 5 bases, with 16 bases of the junction left unmatched. The CDR3 totals 18 residues. CDR3 in DNA: TGTGCCAGCAGCGCCGAGAGGCTGGGGGACAGTCCCAATGAAAAACTGTTTTTT. Protein product: CASSAERLGDSPNEKLFF.

The rearrangement links TRBV2 to TRBJ2-1; D gene ambiguous. This CDR3 has 12 amino acids. Trimming cost V 6 bases and J 7 bases, with 10 bases left between them. CDR1 and CDR2 (germline): SNHLY, FYNNEI. CDR3 sequence reads: CASSRGWNEQFF. As DNA, the CDR3 is TGTGCCAGCAGCCGCGGTTGGAATGAGCAGTTCTTC.

The chain combines TRBV7-3 with TRBJ2-5; no clear D gene. The V end lost 1 base, the J end lost 5 bases, and 26 bases lay between the germline ends. CDR3 length: 19 amino acids. Germline V gene data show CDR1 as SGHTA and CDR2 as FQGTGA. CDR3 nucleotide sequence: TGTGCCAGCAGCTTAAGATGGGTCACTCTGGGTTTACCATCGGAGACCCAGTACTTC. Amino acid sequence: CASSLRWVTLGLPSETQYF.

This clonotype was observed a handful of times. The chain links TRBV7-8 to TRBJ1-2, with TRBD1 matching over 8 bases. Germline CDR1 is SGHVS and CDR2 is FQNEAQ. V trimming: 2 bases; J trimming: 5 bases; junction bases outside the gene matches: 7. The CDR3 covers 15 residues. The CDR3 protein is CASSLSGGGWYGYTF. The CDR3 DNA follows: TGTGCCAGCAGCTTATCAGGGGGCGGTTGGTATGGCTACACCTTC.

This clonotype was counted a few times. Germline is not matched at one junction end, which may reflect a read error. The rearrangement links TRBV12-3 or TRBV12-4 to TRBJ2-7, with 8 bases matching TRBD2. The CDR3 runs 16 residues. The DNA of the CDR3 is TGTGCCAGCAGCTTAGCGGGGACTAGTTGGATCTACGAGCAGTACTTC. Amino acids: CASSLAGTSWIYEQYF.